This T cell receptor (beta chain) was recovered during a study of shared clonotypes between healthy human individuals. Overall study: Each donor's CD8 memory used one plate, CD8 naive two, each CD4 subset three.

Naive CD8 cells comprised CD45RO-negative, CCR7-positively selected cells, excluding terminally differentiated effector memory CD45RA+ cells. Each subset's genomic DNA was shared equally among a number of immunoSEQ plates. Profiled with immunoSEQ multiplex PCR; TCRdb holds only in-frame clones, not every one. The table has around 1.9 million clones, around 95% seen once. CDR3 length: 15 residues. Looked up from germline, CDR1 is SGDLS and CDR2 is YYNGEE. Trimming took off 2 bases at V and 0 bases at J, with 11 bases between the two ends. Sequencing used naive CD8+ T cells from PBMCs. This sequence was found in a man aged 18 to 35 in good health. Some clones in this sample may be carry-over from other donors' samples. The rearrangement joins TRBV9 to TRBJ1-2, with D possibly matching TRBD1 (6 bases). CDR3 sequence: CASSVWTVANYGYTF. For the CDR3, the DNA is TGTGCCAGCAGCGTGTGGACAGTAGCTAACTATGGCTACACCTTC.